The source of this TCR beta chain is a study of T cell responses to AZD1222 COVID-19 vaccine. CDR1 is SGHRS and CDR2 is YFSETQ in the germline V gene. Trimming took off 2 bases at V and 3 bases at J, with 9 bases between the two ends. This CDR3 region has 14 residues. Regarding this clone: Its antigen is undetermined.

Study outcomes and limitations: Donors skewed white British and female; clonal diversity was possibly underestimated.

Assay: immunoSEQ multiplex PCR; the TCRdb copy retains only in-frame clones and omits some. The table includes roughly 130,000 clones, approximately 85% detected once. The specimen was peripheral blood, collected on day 0 of AZD1222 vaccination. The source of this sequence is an adult in good health. J is TRBJ1-5 and V is TRBV5-1; D gene unclear. The DNA of the CDR3 is TGCGCCAGCAGCTTAGAGGGCTACAATCAGCCCCAGCATTTT. Translating it yields CASSLEGYNQPQHF.